One sample yielded the 25 T cell receptor beta chains listed below, sequenced in a study of CD8 T cells in Susac syndrome. The RNA, about 0.5 to 1 ug, was put through reverse transcription using random hexamers. TCRdb used MiXCR to reprocess the immunoSEQ multiplex PCR reads, holding one entry per CDR3 protein. The table has under 200,000 distinct CDR3 sequences, roughly 95% seen once. The sample taken for sequencing was CD8+ T cells from PBMCs. Every receptor here comes from a human donor with multiple sclerosis.

The chain employs TRBV25-1 and TRBJ2-3; no reliable D call. Per germline, CDR1 MGHDK and CDR2 SYGVNS. Trimming took off 2 bases at V and 2 bases at J, with 11 bases between the two ends. This CDR3 has 15 residues. The CDR3 bases are TGTGCCAGCAGTGAAGGAACAGCTCACACAGATACGCAGTATTTT. This gives the protein CASSEGTAHTDTQYF.

Only one count was recorded for this clonotype. The V and J genes are TRBV14 and TRBJ2-7; weak D call: TRBD2 (5 bases). The CDR3 has 14 amino acids. Germline V gene data show CDR1 as SGHDN and CDR2 as FVKESK. V was cut by 3 bases and J by 0 bases, with 9 bases left in between. CDR3 sequence: CASSHPSSSYEQYF. Here the CDR3 DNA reads TGTGCCAGCAGCCACCCTAGCAGCTCCTACGAGCAGTACTTC.

This clonotype showed up just once. The rearrangement links TRBV6-2 or TRBV6-3 to TRBJ2-1, with D hard to call. Germline CDR1 MNHEY, CDR2 SVGEGT. V shed 3 bases and J shed 5 bases, with 11 bases lying between them. The CDR3 length is 14 residues. DNA for the CDR3: TGTGCCAGCAGTTATGCCCAGTATCACAATGAGCAGTTCTTC. This translates into CASSYAQYHNEQFF.

The CDR3 loop is CASERAGANTEAFF. CDR3 coding DNA: TGTGCCAGCGAAAGGGCGGGGGCTAACACTGAAGCTTTCTTT. V is TRBV7-9 and J is TRBJ1-1, with D possibly matching TRBD1 (6 bases). Deletions cut 8 bases from V and 2 bases from J, with 15 bases between. The germline CDR1 and CDR2 sequences are SEHNR and FQNEAQ (reference sequence). CDR3 length: 14 amino acids.

V is TRBV15 and J is TRBJ2-1; 8 bases line up with TRBD1. The germline CDR1 and CDR2 sequences are LNHNV and YYDKDF (reference sequence). There are 14 residues in the CDR3. Germline trimming cut 5 bases from V and 6 bases from J; bases unmatched to any gene: 6. The chain's CDR3 is CATSGQGYSNEQFF. The DNA of the CDR3 is TGTGCCACCAGCGGACAGGGCTATTCCAATGAGCAGTTCTTC.

The chain combines TRBV4-2 with TRBJ2-7; 8 bases match TRBD1. The V segment lost 1 base and the J segment 7 bases; nucleotides outside the gene matches: 6. CDR1 LGHNA and CDR2 YNFKEQ come from the germline V gene. This CDR3 has 14 residues. Here the CDR3 DNA reads TGTGCCAGCAGCCAAGGGACAGGGTACCGGGAGCAGTACTTC. Translated: CASSQGTGYREQYF.

This chain joins TRBV27 and TRBJ2-3, with D maybe TRBD2 (6 bases). Trimming took off 8 bases at V and 5 bases at J, with 20 bases between the two ends. This CDR3 spans 15 amino acids. Germline V CDR1 and CDR2: MNHEY, SMNVEV (reference sequence). CDR3 sequence reads: CASSGLPELKDTQYF. The CDR3 region has the DNA TGTGCCAGCTCGGGACTTCCAGAACTTAAAGATACGCAGTATTTT.

V usage is TRBV9 and J usage is TRBJ2-1; 8 bases are shared with TRBD2. The V and J ends lost 0 bases and 5 bases, in that order; junction bases with no gene match: 7. This CDR3 is built from 16 residues. Germline CDR1 and CDR2: SGDLS and YYNGEE. CDR3 sequence (DNA): TGTGCCAGCAGCGTAGATCTAGCGGGCATAGACAATGAGCAGTTCTTC. Protein product: CASSVDLAGIDNEQFF.

The CDR3 DNA follows: TGCAGCGTAGCGGGGAATGAGCAGTTCTTC. Its translation: CSVAGNEQFF. This chain uses TRBV29-1 with TRBJ2-1; 7 nucleotides align to TRBD2. The ends lost 6 bases at V and 7 bases at J; junction bases unmatched: 0. The CDR3 contains 10 residues. Looked up from germline, CDR1 is SQVTM and CDR2 is ANQGSEA.

V gene TRBV7-6 combines with J gene TRBJ2-7; TRBD2 matches 11 bases. The CDR3 totals 15 residues. Germline CDR1 and CDR2: SGHVS and FNYEAQ. Trimming cost V 8 bases and J 0 bases; bases outside gene matches: 6. This CDR3 reads CASRTGTSGSYEQYF. The CDR3 DNA follows: TGTGCCAGCCGGACCGGGACTAGCGGCTCCTACGAGCAGTACTTC.

CDR3 loop: CSAIAPGLLHTF. DNA of the CDR3: TGCAGTGCTATAGCCCCGGGCCTCCTCCACACCTTC. This rearrangement joins TRBV20-1 to TRBJ1-2; no clear D gene. Germline V gives CDR1 DFQATT, CDR2 SNEGSKA (reference sequence). The germline V and J ends were trimmed by 4 bases and 12 bases, with 18 bases remaining between them. The CDR3 is 12 residues long.

The chain couples TRBV10-3 to TRBJ2-7, with D perhaps matching TRBD2 (6 bases). CDR1 and CDR2 (germline): ENHRY, SYGVKD. The CDR3 runs to 14 residues. V was cut by 11 bases and J by 2 bases, with 19 bases left in between. This CDR3 is CASVGSGTTYEQYF. The CDR3 region has the DNA TGTGCCTCGGTCGGGAGCGGCACCACCTACGAGCAGTACTTC.

The rearrangement links TRBV7-9 to TRBJ2-5; 7 positions match TRBD1. CDR1 is SEHNR, CDR2 FQNEAQ, per germline (reference sequence). V shed 2 bases, J shed 0 bases, and the junction held 6 bases outside the gene matches. This CDR3 comprises 16 residues. The CDR3 DNA reads TGTGCCAGCAGCTTACTCGGCAGGGGGTACCAAGAGACCCAGTACTTC. It is translated as CASSLLGRGYQETQYF.

This chain links TRBV7-8 with TRBJ1-1; D is ambiguous. The CDR3 consists of 12 residues. The germline V gene has CDR1 SGHVS and CDR2 FQNEAQ. V lost 8 bases and J 1 base, leaving 8 bases between the germline ends. For the CDR3, the DNA is TGTGCCAGCCAGATCGCGAACACTGAAGCTTTCTTT. Translation gives CASQIANTEAFF.

The genes are TRBV3-1 and TRBJ2-5; D perhaps matches TRBD1 (5 bases). Germline V gene data show CDR1 as LGHDT and CDR2 as YNNKEL (reference sequence). Trimming stripped 0 bases from V and 4 bases from J, with 12 bases between. The CDR3 consists of 15 residues. CDR3 in amino acids: CASSQDPRVAETQYF. The CDR3 nucleotides are TGTGCCAGCAGCCAAGATCCCAGGGTGGCAGAGACCCAGTACTTC.

The chain carries TRBV6-1 and TRBJ2-5; tentatively, D is TRBD2 (6 bases). The germline CDR1 and CDR2 sequences are MNHNS and SASEGT. This CDR3 spans 16 amino acids. Trimming took off 5 bases at V and 0 bases at J, with 16 bases between the two ends. The CDR3, as DNA: TGTGCCAGCAGTCAGTTACCGACGGGGGACCAAGAGACCCAGTACTTC. Translating it yields CASSQLPTGDQETQYF.

V usage is TRBV9 and J usage is TRBJ2-2, with a possible D match to TRBD2 (5 bases). Trimming pared 2 bases from V and 8 bases from J, leaving 10 bases between. The germline CDR1 and CDR2 sequences are SGDLS and YYNGEE. CDR3 length: 13 amino acids. DNA of the CDR3: TGTGCCAGCAGCGTCCGGGGAAGAGGGGAGCTGTTTTTT. Amino acid sequence: CASSVRGRGELFF.

The V call is TRBV5-6, the J call TRBJ2-3, with 7 bases that match TRBD1. J lost 1 base, V lost 6 bases, and 5 bases had no gene match. The CDR3 is 14 residues long. Germline V gene lookup returns CDR1 SGHDT and CDR2 YYEEEE. DNA for the CDR3: TGTGCCAGCACCTCGACAGGGCGCACAGATACGCAGTATTTT. Its protein is CASTSTGRTDTQYF.

CDR3 region: CSAREGGGANVLTF. The CDR3 DNA reads as TGCAGTGCTAGAGAAGGCGGCGGGGCCAACGTCCTGACTTTC. This chain joins TRBV20-1 and TRBJ2-6; D unresolved. The germline gives CDR1 DFQATT, CDR2 SNEGSKA (reference sequence). The ends were cut back, 0 bases at V and 4 bases at J, with 7 bases in the middle. CDR3 length: 14 residues.

The chain employs TRBV3-1 and TRBJ2-5; maybe TRBD2 (6 bases). The germline V gene has CDR1 LGHDT and CDR2 YNNKEL (reference sequence). Trimming cost V 0 bases and J 0 bases, with 17 bases left between them. The CDR3 extends over 18 amino acids. The CDR3 DNA follows: TGTGCCAGCAGCCAAGATCGAAGTTTTAGCGGCTACCAAGAGACCCAGTACTTC. This gives the protein CASSQDRSFSGYQETQYF.

This sequence joins TRBV7-9 and TRBJ2-1; D is uncertain. The V gene lost 5 bases and the J gene lost 6 bases, with 5 bases spanning the gap. Germline CDR1 SEHNR, CDR2 FQNEAQ (reference sequence). The CDR3 contains 11 residues. CDR3 region: CASSQSNEQFF. In DNA, the CDR3 is TGTGCCAGCAGCCAATCCAATGAGCAGTTCTTC.

This clonotype appeared a single time. This chain links TRBV27 with TRBJ2-1; TRBD2 aligns across 14 bases. Germline CDR1 is MNHEY and CDR2 is SMNVEV (reference sequence). J lost 3 bases, V lost 6 bases, and 7 bases had no gene match. CDR3 length: 17 residues. CDR3 loop: CASRPPGLAGDYNEQFF. CDR3 coding DNA: TGTGCCAGCAGACCCCCGGGACTAGCGGGAGACTACAATGAGCAGTTCTTC.

This rearrangement joins TRBV25-1 to TRBJ1-1; TRBD1 is a possible D gene (6 bases). The CDR3 is 14 residues long. The germline V and J ends were trimmed by 1 base and 7 bases, with 13 bases remaining between them. Germline CDR1 and CDR2: MGHDK and SYGVNS. CDR3 nucleotides: TGTGCCAGCAGTGAATTCGGCGGGGGCAATGAAGCTTTCTTT. Its protein product is CASSEFGGGNEAFF.

V usage is TRBV30 and J usage is TRBJ2-3, with 15 bases fitting TRBD2. CDR3 length equals 17 residues. The junction had 4 bases not matched to a gene; V was cut back by 1 base and J by 2 bases. Germline V gene data show CDR1 as GTSNPN and CDR2 as SVGIG (reference sequence). Here the CDR3 reads CAWSEGLAGGYTDTQYF. CDR3 coding DNA: TGTGCCTGGAGTGAGGGACTAGCGGGAGGTTACACAGATACGCAGTATTTT.

This clonotype was seen just once. CDR3 nucleotides: TGTGCCAGCAGCTACGGAGCGGGAATCGGCGAGCAGTACTTC. It encodes CASSYGAGIGEQYF. The rearrangement joins TRBV7-8 to TRBJ2-7; TRBD2 agrees at 7 bases. The CDR3 covers 14 residues. Germline CDR1 SGHVS, CDR2 FQNEAQ. V lost 4 bases and J lost 6; bases outside the gene matches: 9.